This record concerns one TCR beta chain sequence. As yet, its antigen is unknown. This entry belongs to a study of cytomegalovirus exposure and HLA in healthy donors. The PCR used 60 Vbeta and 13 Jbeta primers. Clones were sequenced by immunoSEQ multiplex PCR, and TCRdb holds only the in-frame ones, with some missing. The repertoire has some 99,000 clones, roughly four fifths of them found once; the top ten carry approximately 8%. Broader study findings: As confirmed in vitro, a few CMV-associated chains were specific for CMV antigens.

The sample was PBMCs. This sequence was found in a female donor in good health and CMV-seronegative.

The CDR3 DNA sequence: TGCGCCAGCAGCTTGGTACAGGACTACGAGCAGTACTTC. It codes for CASSLVQDYEQYF. This chain uses TRBV5-1 with TRBJ2-7, with a possible D match to TRBD1 (5 bases). The germline CDR1 and CDR2 sequences are SGHRS and YFSETQ. The CDR3 is made up of 13 amino acids. The ends were cut back, 0 bases at V and 3 bases at J, with 7 bases in the middle.